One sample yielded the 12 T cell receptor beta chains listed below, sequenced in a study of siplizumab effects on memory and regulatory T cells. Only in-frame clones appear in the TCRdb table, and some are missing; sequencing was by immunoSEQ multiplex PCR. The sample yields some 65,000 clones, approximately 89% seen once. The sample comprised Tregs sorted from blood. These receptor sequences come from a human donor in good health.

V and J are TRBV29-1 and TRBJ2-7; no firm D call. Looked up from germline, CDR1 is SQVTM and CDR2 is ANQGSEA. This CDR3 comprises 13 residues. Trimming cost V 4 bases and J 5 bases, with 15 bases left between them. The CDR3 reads CSVVERAGHEQYF. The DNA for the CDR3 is TGCAGCGTTGTGGAAAGAGCCGGCCACGAGCAGTACTTC.

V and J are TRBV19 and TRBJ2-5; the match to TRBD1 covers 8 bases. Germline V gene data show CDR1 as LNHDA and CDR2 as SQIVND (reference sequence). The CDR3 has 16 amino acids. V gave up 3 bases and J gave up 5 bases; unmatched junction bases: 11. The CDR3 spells CASSIGTGLLGETQYF. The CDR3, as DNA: TGTGCCAGTAGTATTGGGACAGGCCTCCTAGGGGAGACCCAGTACTTC.

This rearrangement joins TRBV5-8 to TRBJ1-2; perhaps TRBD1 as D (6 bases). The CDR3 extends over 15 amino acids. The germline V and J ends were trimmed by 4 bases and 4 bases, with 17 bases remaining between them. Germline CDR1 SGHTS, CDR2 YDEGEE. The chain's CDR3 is CASSKTGTALYGYTF. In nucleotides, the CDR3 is TGTGCCAGCAGCAAGACAGGCACGGCGCTCTATGGCTACACCTTC.

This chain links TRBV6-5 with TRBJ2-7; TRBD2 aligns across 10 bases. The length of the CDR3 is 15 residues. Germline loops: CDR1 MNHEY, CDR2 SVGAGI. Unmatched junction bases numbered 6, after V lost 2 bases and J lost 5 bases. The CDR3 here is CASSYELAGLNEQYF. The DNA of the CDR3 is TGTGCCAGCAGTTACGAACTAGCGGGGTTGAACGAGCAGTACTTC.

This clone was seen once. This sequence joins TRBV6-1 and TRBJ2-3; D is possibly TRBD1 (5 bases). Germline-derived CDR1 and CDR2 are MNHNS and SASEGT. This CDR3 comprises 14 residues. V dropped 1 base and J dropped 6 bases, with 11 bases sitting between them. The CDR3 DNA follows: TGTGCCAGCAGTGAAGAAGGGGTAGGCGATACGCAGTATTTT. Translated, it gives CASSEEGVGDTQYF.

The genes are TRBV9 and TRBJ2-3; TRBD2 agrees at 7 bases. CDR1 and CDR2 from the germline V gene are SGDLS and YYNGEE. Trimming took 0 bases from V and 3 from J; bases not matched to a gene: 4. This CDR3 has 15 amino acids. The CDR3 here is CASSVVGGRTDTQYF. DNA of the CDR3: TGTGCCAGCAGCGTAGTTGGCGGGAGAACAGATACGCAGTATTTT.

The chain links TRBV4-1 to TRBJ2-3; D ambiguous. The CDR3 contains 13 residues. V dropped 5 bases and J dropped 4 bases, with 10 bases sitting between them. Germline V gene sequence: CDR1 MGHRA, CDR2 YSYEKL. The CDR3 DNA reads TGCGCCAGCAGCAAGGGTGTCGCAGATACGCAGTATTTT. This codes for CASSKGVADTQYF.

CDR3 sequence reads: CASSFVGAQETQYF. In nucleotides, the CDR3 is TGTGCCAGCAGCTTTGTGGGGGCGCAAGAGACCCAGTACTTC. V and J are TRBV7-9 and TRBJ2-5; maybe TRBD1 (6 bases). The germline V gene has CDR1 SEHNR and CDR2 FQNEAQ (reference sequence). Between the trimmed V and J ends, which lost 3 bases and 2 bases, there was a span of 10 bases. The CDR3 has 14 residues.

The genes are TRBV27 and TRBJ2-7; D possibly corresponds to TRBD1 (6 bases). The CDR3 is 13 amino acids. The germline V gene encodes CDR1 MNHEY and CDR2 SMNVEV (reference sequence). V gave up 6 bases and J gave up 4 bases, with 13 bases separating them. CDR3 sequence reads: CASSIVQGYEQYF. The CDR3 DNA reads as TGTGCCAGCAGCATAGTACAGGGTTACGAGCAGTACTTC.

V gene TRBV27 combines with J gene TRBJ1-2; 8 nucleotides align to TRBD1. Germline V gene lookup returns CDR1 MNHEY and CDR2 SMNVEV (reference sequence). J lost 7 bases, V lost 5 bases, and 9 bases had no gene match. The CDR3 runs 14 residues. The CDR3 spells CASSPVQGAGGYTF. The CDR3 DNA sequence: TGTGCCAGCAGTCCGGTTCAGGGGGCGGGTGGCTACACCTTC.

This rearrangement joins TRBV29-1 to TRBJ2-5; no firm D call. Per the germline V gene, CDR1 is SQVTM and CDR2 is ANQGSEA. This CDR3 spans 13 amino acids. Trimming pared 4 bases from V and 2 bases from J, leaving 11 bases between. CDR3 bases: TGCAGCGTTGTCCTCGAGGATCAAGAGACCCAGTACTTC. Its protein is CSVVLEDQETQYF.

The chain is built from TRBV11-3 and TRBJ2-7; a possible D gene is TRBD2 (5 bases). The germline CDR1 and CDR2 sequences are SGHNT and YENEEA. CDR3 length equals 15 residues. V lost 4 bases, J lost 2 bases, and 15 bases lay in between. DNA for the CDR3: TGTGCCAGCAGCTCTCCGGGGAGTGTGGCCTACGAGCAGTACTTC. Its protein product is CASSSPGSVAYEQYF.